This T cell receptor beta chain was found in a study of shared T cell receptors in the human thymus. Using immunoSEQ multiplex PCR, the repertoire was profiled, and TCRdb retains in-frame clones only, with some absent. The table has approximately 580,000 clones, 75% to 80% seen once. Germline V gene sequence: CDR1 MNHNS, CDR2 SASEGT. The CDR3 is 14 residues long. V shed 9 bases, J shed 4 bases, and the junction held 6 bases outside the gene matches. These data were also filed under a second study, of human thymus T cells. That study reports: Immunologically healthy infants in Finland undergoing congenital heart defect surgery were the donors. Thymus pieces cut out during corrective heart surgery were the tissue that was used. Within thymic and blood repertoires, V and J gene usage appeared to be biased. Overlap was high between thymic repertoires from unrelated individuals, as reported in related research.

This TCR was sampled from a boy younger than two with a congenital heart defect. The sequenced sample was thymocytes. The gene calls are TRBV6-1 and TRBJ2-1; 10 bases match TRBD1. The CDR3 is CASGPGQGYNEQFF. Here the CDR3 DNA reads TGTGCCAGTGGGCCGGGACAGGGGTACAATGAGCAGTTCTTC.